This record looks at one T cell receptor (beta chain) sequence and its context. Assay execution proceeded at the deep level. Method: immunoSEQ multiplex PCR; TCRdb's copy keeps in-frame clones and lacks some. The sample holds some 1.5 million clones, 96% seen once. Germline V lookup: CDR1 SGHNT, CDR2 YENEEA. Unmatched junction bases numbered 17, after V lost 5 bases and J lost 8 bases. The CDR3 sequence is 17 residues long. These data are taken from a study of shared clonotypes between healthy human individuals. Sequenced input: naive CD4+ T cells sorted from blood. Subset reported: CD45RA+ positively selected. This chain links TRBV11-3 with TRBJ2-5; 10 bases agree with TRBD2. The sequence was obtained from a young man in good health. CDR3 sequence reads: CASSEGPLAGAHGTQYF. CDR3 in DNA: TGTGCCAGCAGCGAGGGTCCGCTAGCGGGGGCGCACGGCACCCAGTACTTC.